Listed below are T cell receptor beta chains from one sample, sequenced in a study of long-term antiretroviral therapy in people with HIV. Data came from immunoSEQ multiplex PCR; TCRdb stores just in-frame clones and leaves some out. The data contain roughly 30,000 clones, 75% to 90% of them singletons. Sequenced here: unsorted PBMCs, sampled 3.2 years before starting antiretroviral therapy. These receptor sequences come from a man aged 45-60 years with HIV. Both conserved end residues are part of each CDR3. Fields, in order: J gene, V gene, D gene, clone size, CDR3 DNA, CDR3 protein. The D gene is left open where the match is weak. Clone size, where shown, is once, few, many, or a class for clones that have expanded.

>TRBJ2-7|TRBV7-6|TRBD1|NA
TGTGCCAGCAGCCCTTCGGCGGGGACAGGGGAATTTCAGAGCGAGCAGTACTTC
CASSPSAGTGEFQSEQYF
>TRBJ1-1|TRBV7-6|NA|few
TGTGCCAGCAGCGTAACGGAAGACACTGAAGCTTTCTTT
CASSVTEDTEAFF
>TRBJ2-2|TRBV6-5|NA|NA
TGTGCCAGCAGTTGGACAGTGAACACCGGGGAGCTGTTTTTT
CASSWTVNTGELFF
>TRBJ1-3|TRBV5-1|TRBD1|NA
TGCGCCAGCAGCTCAGGGGGTTCCGGAAACACCATATATTTT
CASSSGGSGNTIYF
>TRBJ2-7|TRBV30|TRBD2|NA
TGTGCCCGAAGGACTAGCGGGGGTCACGAGCAGTACTTC
CARRTSGGHEQYF
>TRBJ2-3|TRBV18|TRBD2|once
TGTGCCAGCTCACGAACGGCTAGCGGGGGGGCAGATACGCAGTATTTT
CASSRTASGGADTQYF
>TRBJ2-7|TRBV19|TRBD2|once
TGTGCCAGTAGTAATGGTTTTAGCGGGGCGTCCTACGAGCAGTACTTC
CASSNGFSGASYEQYF
>TRBJ1-1|TRBV5-1|NA|NA
TGCGCCAGCAGCTCGCAGGGTCGATTAGGGGCTGAAGCTTTCTTT
CASSSQGRLGAEAFF
>TRBJ1-2|TRBV5-1|NA|NA
TGCGCCAGCAGCCCTTCGACACCCTTCACATATGGCTACACCTTC
CASSPSTPFTYGYTF
>TRBJ1-6|TRBV7-9|TRBD1|NA
TGTGCCAGCAGCCGTTGGGACAGGGGACTGGAGTCCCTCCACTTT
CASSRWDRGLESLHF
>TRBJ2-5|TRBV5-6|NA|NA
TGTGCCAGCAGCTCGACGGGATCTCAAGAGACCCAGTACTTC
CASSSTGSQETQYF
>TRBJ2-3|TRBV10-1|NA|NA
TGCGCCAGCAGCCCCTCTTTGGATACGCAGTATTTT
CASSPSLDTQYF
>TRBJ1-5|TRBV30|TRBD1|NA
TGTGCCTGGACGGGACAGGGGGCTGATCAGCCCCAGCATTTT
CAWTGQGADQPQHF
>TRBJ1-2|TRBV29-1|TRBD1|few
TGCAGCGTCCTAACAGGGGACAACTATGGCTACACCTTC
CSVLTGDNYGYTF
>TRBJ1-4|TRBV7-9|TRBD1|NA
TGTGCCAGCAGCTATCAGGGGGTAGCTAATGAAAAACTGTTTTTT
CASSYQGVANEKLFF
>TRBJ1-1|TRBV5-1|TRBD1|NA
TGCGCCAGCAGCGGGACAGGGCTGGACACTGAAGCTTTCTTT
CASSGTGLDTEAFF
>TRBJ1-6|TRBV7-3|NA|NA
TGTGCCAGCAGCTCCGGGAATTCACCCCTCCACTTT
CASSSGNSPLHF
>TRBJ2-1|TRBV9|NA|once
TGTGCCAGCAGCGTAGACGGGGCCTACAATGAGCAGTTCTTC
CASSVDGAYNEQFF
>TRBJ2-3|TRBV14|NA|NA
TGTGCCAGCAGCGCTCGGAGATTTAGCACAGATACGCAGTATTTT
CASSARRFSTDTQYF
>TRBJ1-5|TRBV2|TRBD1|NA
TGTGCCAGCAGTGGGGAGACAGGGATGAATCAGCCCCAGCATTTT
CASSGETGMNQPQHF
>TRBJ2-5|TRBV6-5|NA|NA
TGTGCCAGCAGCCGACCCGACGAGACCCAGTACTTC
CASSRPDETQYF
>TRBJ2-7|TRBV5-1|NA|NA
TGCGCCAGCAGCTTGTTTGGGAGTGACGCCGAGCAGTACTTC
CASSLFGSDAEQYF
>TRBJ2-6|TRBV19|NA|NA
TGTGCCAGTAGTGTGCTAAGGCAGGGCTCTGGGGCCAACGTCCTGACTTTC
CASSVLRQGSGANVLTF
>TRBJ2-3|TRBV9|TRBD2|NA
TGTGCCAGCAGCGTCGGACTAGCTGCAGATACGCAGTATTTT
CASSVGLAADTQYF
>TRBJ2-7|TRBV5-4|NA|NA
TGTGCCAGCAGCTACAAACGGGACACCGGTCGGGGGGAGCAGTACTTC
CASSYKRDTGRGEQYF
>TRBJ1-1|TRBV7-9|NA|NA
TGTGCCAGCAGCTCCCAACAGGGCAATGAAGCTTTCTTT
CASSSQQGNEAFF
>TRBJ2-7|TRBV7-9|TRBD1|NA
TGTGCCAGCAGCTTTACACAGGGGTACTACGAGCAGTACTTC
CASSFTQGYYEQYF
>TRBJ2-3|TRBV18|TRBD1|NA
TGTGCCAGCTCACCAGTCCCGGGACAGGGGCGCACAGATACGCAGTATTTT
CASSPVPGQGRTDTQYF
>TRBJ2-1|TRBV28|NA|NA
TGTGCCAGCAGTCCTCAGGGGACTCACATGAGTGAGCAGTTCTTC
CASSPQGTHMSEQFF
>TRBJ1-1|TRBV5-1|TRBD1|once
TGCGCCAGCAGCTTGCAGGGGGGAGGGAACACTGAAGCTTTCTTT
CASSLQGGGNTEAFF
>TRBJ2-5|TRBV19|TRBD2|once
TGTGCCAGTAGTATGCGGGGGTTCGGGGAGACCCAGTACTTC
CASSMRGFGETQYF
>TRBJ1-3|TRBV10-1|TRBD1|NA
TGCGCCAGCAGTCCCGGGACAGGGTTTCTCGGAAACACCATATATTTT
CASSPGTGFLGNTIYF
>TRBJ1-6|TRBV5-6|NA|NA
TGTGCCAGCAGCTTCAACCCGGGTAATTCACCCCTCCACTTT
CASSFNPGNSPLHF
>TRBJ1-5|TRBV28|NA|NA
TGTGCCAGCAGTTCGACAGCGAATCAGCCCCAGCATTTT
CASSSTANQPQHF
>TRBJ2-1|TRBV2|TRBD2|NA
TGTGCCAGCAGTGAACTAGCGGGGGGTTACAATGAGCAGTTCTTC
CASSELAGGYNEQFF
>TRBJ2-1|TRBV5-1|NA|NA
TGCGCCAGCAGCTTAGGAGGGACACCCAACTACAATGAGCAGTTCTTC
CASSLGGTPNYNEQFF
>TRBJ2-1|TRBV5-4|NA|NA
TGTGCCAGCAGACGACGCGGAGGGGTCTTAAGGAATGAGCAGTTCTTC
CASRRRGGVLRNEQFF
>TRBJ2-2|TRBV5-4|NA|once
TGTGCCAGCAGCTTGACCCTGGGCGGCACCGGGGAGCTGTTTTTT
CASSLTLGGTGELFF
>TRBJ2-5|TRBV7-9|NA|NA
TGTGCCAGCAGCCCAAGTGGGGAGACCCAGTACTTC
CASSPSGETQYF
>TRBJ2-7|TRBV5-1|TRBD1|NA
TGCGCCACCCATTCCGGCGGACAGGGTGTATACGAGCAGTACTTC
CATHSGGQGVYEQYF
>TRBJ2-7|TRBV4-1|NA|NA
TGCGCCAGCAGCCAAGAAGTAGGGACTCGCTCCTACGAGCAGTACTTC
CASSQEVGTRSYEQYF
>TRBJ2-3|TRBV2|TRBD1|NA
TGTGCCAGCATAAACAGGGGGCGCGCAGATACGCAGTATTTT
CASINRGRADTQYF
>TRBJ1-2|TRBV2|TRBD1|NA
TGTGCCACCCAGACAGGGGTGGCCTATGGCTACACCTTC
CATQTGVAYGYTF
>TRBJ2-5|TRBV7-2|TRBD2|NA
TGTGCCAGCATCCTAGCGGGGGCGAGAGGTGAGACCCAGTACTTC
CASILAGARGETQYF
>TRBJ1-2|TRBV7-3|NA|NA
TGTGCCAGCAGCTTACGCGGGGGCCCGGAAGGCTATGGCTACACCTTC
CASSLRGGPEGYGYTF
>TRBJ1-4|TRBV27|TRBD1|once
TGTGCCAGCAGGACGACGGGACAGGGGGAAAAACTGTTTTTT
CASRTTGQGEKLFF
>TRBJ2-2|TRBV7-3|TRBD2|NA
TGTGCCAGCAGCTTGAAGCCTAGCGGGGTTTACGACACCGGGGAGCTGTTTTTT
CASSLKPSGVYDTGELFF
>TRBJ1-5|TRBV2|NA|NA
TGTGCCAGCAGCATGTATAGCAATCAGCCCCAGCATTTT
CASSMYSNQPQHF
>TRBJ2-5|TRBV7-9|TRBD2|NA
TGTGCCAGCTCAGATATAGCGGGAGGACGTAGGAAGACCCAGTACTTC
CASSDIAGGRRKTQYF
>TRBJ2-7|TRBV11-2|TRBD2|NA
TGTGCCAGCAGCTTAGCCGGGACTAGCTCCTACGAGCAGTACTTC
CASSLAGTSSYEQYF
>TRBJ2-5|TRBV5-1|NA|once
TGCGCCAGCAGCTCTCAGCGTTCTCAAGAGACCCAGTACTTC
CASSSQRSQETQYF
>TRBJ2-7|TRBV7-9|TRBD2|NA
TGTGCCAGCAGCTTAGGGACTAGCGGCCTCGGCTCCGAGCAGTACTTC
CASSLGTSGLGSEQYF